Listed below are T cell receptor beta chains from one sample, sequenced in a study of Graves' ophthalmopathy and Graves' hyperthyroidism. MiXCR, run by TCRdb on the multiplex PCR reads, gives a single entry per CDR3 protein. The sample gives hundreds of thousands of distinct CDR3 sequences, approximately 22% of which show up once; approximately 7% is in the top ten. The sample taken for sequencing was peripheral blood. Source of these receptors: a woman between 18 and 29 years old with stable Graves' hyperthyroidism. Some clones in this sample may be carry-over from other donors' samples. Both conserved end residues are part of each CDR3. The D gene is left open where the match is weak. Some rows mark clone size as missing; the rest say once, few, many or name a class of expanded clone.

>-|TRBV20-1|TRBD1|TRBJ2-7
CSPGQGKQYF
TGCAGTCCCGGACAGGGAAAGCAGTACTTC
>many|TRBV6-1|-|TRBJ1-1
CASFTGAGNTEAFF
TGTGCCAGCTTTACGGGGGCTGGAAACACTGAAGCTTTCTTT
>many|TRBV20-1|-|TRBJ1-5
CSAIGRAALNQPQHF
TGCAGTGCAATAGGTAGGGCAGCCCTCAATCAGCCCCAGCATTTT
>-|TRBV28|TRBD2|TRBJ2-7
CASSQSGGYSYEQYF
TGTGCCAGCAGTCAAAGCGGGGGTTACTCCTACGAGCAGTACTTC
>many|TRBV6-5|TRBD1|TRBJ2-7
CASSYSGTEQPYEQYF
TGTGCCAGCAGTTACTCCGGGACAGAACAACCCTACGAGCAGTACTTC
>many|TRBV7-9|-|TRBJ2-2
CASSPNSGLTGELFF
TGTGCCAGCAGCCCCAATAGCGGCCTCACCGGGGAGCTGTTTTTT
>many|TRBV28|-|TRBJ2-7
CASSTTSLSYEQYF
TGTGCCAGCAGCACAACTTCCCTCTCCTACGAGCAGTACTTC
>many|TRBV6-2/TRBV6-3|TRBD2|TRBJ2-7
CASSYSSGGAHEQYF
TGTGCCAGCAGTTACTCGAGCGGGGGGGCCCACGAGCAGTACTTC
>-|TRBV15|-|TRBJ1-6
CATSRDRQGSPLHF
TGTGCCACCAGCAGAGATCGTCAGGGGTCACCCCTCCACTTT
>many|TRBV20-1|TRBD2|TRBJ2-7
CSASDTLAGSTPSYEQYF
TGCAGTGCTAGCGATACCTTAGCGGGATCAACCCCCTCCTACGAGCAGTACTTC
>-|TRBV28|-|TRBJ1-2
CASSPPGPTTLNYGYTF
TGTGCCAGCAGTCCTCCGGGACCGACGACCCTAAACTATGGCTACACCTTC
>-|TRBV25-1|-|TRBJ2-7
CASSEILNEQYF
TGTGCCAGCAGTGAAATTTTAAACGAGCAGTACTTC
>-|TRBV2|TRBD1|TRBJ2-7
CARGTVPYEQYF
TGTGCCAGGGGGACAGTGCCCTACGAGCAGTACTTC
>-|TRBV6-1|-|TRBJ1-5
CASTDLRNQPQHF
TGTGCCAGCACGGACCTTCGCAATCAGCCCCAGCATTTT
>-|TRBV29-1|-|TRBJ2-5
CSVPLGSRETQYF
TGCAGCGTTCCCCTGGGAAGCCGAGAGACCCAGTACTTC
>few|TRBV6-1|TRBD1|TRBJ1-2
CASSEQGPNYGYTF
TGTGCCAGCAGCGAACAGGGGCCGAACTATGGCTACACCTTC
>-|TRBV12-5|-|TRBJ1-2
CASGLVLGSSNYGYTF
TGTGCTAGTGGTTTGGTATTGGGAAGCAGTAACTATGGCTACACCTTC
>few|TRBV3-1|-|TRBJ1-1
CASSDHGTEAFF
TGTGCCAGCAGCGATCACGGGACTGAAGCTTTCTTT
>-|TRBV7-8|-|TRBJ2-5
CASSLVAETRYF
TGTGCCAGCAGCTTGGTGGCGGAGACCCGGTACTTC
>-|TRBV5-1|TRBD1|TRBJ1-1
CASSDDRAKAFF
TGCGCCAGCAGCGACGACAGGGCTAAAGCTTTCTTT
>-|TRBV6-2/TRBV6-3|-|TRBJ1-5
CASTHAEGQPQHF
TGTGCCAGCACCCATGCCGAGGGTCAGCCCCAGCATTTT
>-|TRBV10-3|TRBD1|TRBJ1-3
CAISISRDSRPSSGNTIYF
TGTGCCATCAGTATAAGCCGGGACAGTAGACCAAGCTCTGGAAACACCATATATTTT
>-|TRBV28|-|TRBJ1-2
CASRSSLNYGYTF
TGTGCCAGCAGGTCAAGTCTTAACTATGGCTACACCTTC
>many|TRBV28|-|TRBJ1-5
CASNPPRSNQPQHF
TGTGCCAGCAACCCCCCACGGTCCAATCAGCCCCAGCATTTT
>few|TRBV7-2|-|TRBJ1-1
CASKQSMNTEAFF
TGTGCCAGTAAACAGAGCATGAACACTGAAGCTTTCTTT
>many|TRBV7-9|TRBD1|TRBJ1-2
CASSPIWDRVNHGYTF
TGTGCCAGCAGCCCGATATGGGACAGGGTAAATCATGGCTACACCTTC
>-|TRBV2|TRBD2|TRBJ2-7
CASSSEGTTSGRSSYEQYF
TGTGCCAGCAGCTCCGAAGGGACAACTAGCGGGAGGAGCTCCTACGAGCAGTACTTC
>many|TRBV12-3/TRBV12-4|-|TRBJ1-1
CASSFGLIRAFF
TGTGCCAGCAGTTTCGGGCTGATAAGGGCTTTCTTT
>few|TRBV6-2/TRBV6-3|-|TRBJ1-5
CVSSSIIHQPQHF
TGTGTCAGCAGTTCTATAATACATCAGCCCCAGCATTTT
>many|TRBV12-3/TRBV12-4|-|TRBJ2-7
CASRVQESSYEQYF
TGTGCCAGCAGGGTACAGGAGAGCTCCTACGAGCAGTACTTC
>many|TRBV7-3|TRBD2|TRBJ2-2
CASSLTSSGGNTGELFF
TGTGCCAGCAGCTTAACTTCTAGCGGGGGTAACACCGGGGAGCTGTTTTTT
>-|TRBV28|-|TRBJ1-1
CASSPTPGKTEAFF
TGTGCCAGCAGCCCCACCCCAGGAAAGACTGAAGCTTTCTTT
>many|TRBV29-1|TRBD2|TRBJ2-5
CSISGGAYETQYF
TGCAGCATAAGCGGGGGGGCATATGAGACCCAGTACTTC
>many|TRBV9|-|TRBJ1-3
CASSVGGDAGNTIYF
TGTGCCAGCAGCGTAGGAGGGGATGCTGGAAACACCATATATTTT
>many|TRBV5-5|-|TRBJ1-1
CASSLVYRNTEAFF
TGTGCCAGCAGCTTGGTTTACAGGAACACTGAAGCTTTCTTT
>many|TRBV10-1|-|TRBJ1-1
CASSEIGGEGLENTEAFF
TGCGCCAGCAGTGAGATCGGTGGCGAAGGGTTGGAGAACACTGAAGCTTTCTTT
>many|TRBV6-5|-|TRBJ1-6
CASSYEGSSLRRPLHF
TGTGCCAGCAGTTACGAGGGGAGCAGCCTACGGAGGCCCCTCCACTTT
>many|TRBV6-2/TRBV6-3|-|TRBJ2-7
CASSYVPGPAAYEQYF
TGTGCCAGCAGTTACGTTCCTGGGCCGGCGGCTTACGAGCAGTACTTC
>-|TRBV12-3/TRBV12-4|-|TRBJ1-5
CASSPNRNQPQHF
TGTGCCAGTTCACCCAACCGTAATCAGCCCCAGCATTTT
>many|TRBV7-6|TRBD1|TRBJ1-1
CASSRIRGQANTEAFF
TGTGCCAGCAGCAGAATTAGGGGACAGGCAAACACTGAAGCTTTCTTT
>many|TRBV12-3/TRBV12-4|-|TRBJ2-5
CASSPLGGAGETQYF
TGTGCCAGCAGTCCCCTCGGGGGAGCAGGAGAGACCCAGTACTTC
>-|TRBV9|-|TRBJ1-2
CASSVVTGNRDGYTF
TGTGCCAGCAGCGTAGTAACAGGGAATCGAGATGGCTACACCTTC
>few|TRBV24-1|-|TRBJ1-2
CATSDLGGALYGYTF
TGTGCCACCAGTGATTTAGGGGGGGCGCTCTATGGCTACACCTTC
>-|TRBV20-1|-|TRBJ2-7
CSAKEGQTYEQYF
TGCAGTGCTAAGGAAGGACAAACCTACGAGCAGTACTTC
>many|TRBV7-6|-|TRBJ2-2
CASSSYRDSGELFF
TGTGCCAGCAGCTCGTACAGGGACTCCGGGGAGCTGTTTTTT
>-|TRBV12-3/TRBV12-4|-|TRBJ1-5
CASTWGGYQPQHF
TGTGCCAGCACATGGGGGGGTTATCAGCCCCAGCATTTT
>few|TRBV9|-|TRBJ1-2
CASSSGLFNYGYTF
TGTGCCAGCAGCTCAGGACTGTTTAACTATGGCTACACCTTC
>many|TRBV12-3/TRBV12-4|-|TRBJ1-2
CASSSLRANYRGYTF
TGTGCCAGCAGTTCTCTAAGGGCGAATTATCGTGGCTACACCTTC
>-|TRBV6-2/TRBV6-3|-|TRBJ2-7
CASSKDRRYEQYF
TGTGCCAGCAGTAAGGACCGACGCTACGAGCAGTACTTC
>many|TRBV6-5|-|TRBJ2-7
CASSYGGEQYF
TGTGCCAGCAGTTACGGCGGCGAGCAGTACTTC
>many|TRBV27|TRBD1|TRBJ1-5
CASSLYGTDNQPQHF
TGTGCCAGCAGCCTCTATGGGACAGATAATCAGCCCCAGCATTTT
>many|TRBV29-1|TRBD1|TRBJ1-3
CSVAGTGEPKVGNTIYF
TGCAGCGTCGCCGGGACAGGGGAACCAAAAGTTGGAAACACCATATATTTT
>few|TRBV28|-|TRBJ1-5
CASSGRGRGNQPQHF
TGTGCCAGCAGCGGACGGGGCCGAGGGAATCAGCCCCAGCATTTT
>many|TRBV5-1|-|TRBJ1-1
CASSLLQMNTEAFF
TGCGCCAGCAGCTTGTTGCAGATGAACACTGAAGCTTTCTTT
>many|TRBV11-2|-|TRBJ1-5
CASSLESWSNQPQHF
TGTGCCAGCAGCTTAGAATCATGGAGCAATCAGCCCCAGCATTTT
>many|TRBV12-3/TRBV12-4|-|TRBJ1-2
CASSLGSPAGYGYTF
TGTGCCAGCAGTTTAGGTTCCCCCGCAGGCTATGGCTACACCTTC
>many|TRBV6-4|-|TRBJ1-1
CASSDMWRREWMNTEAFF
TGTGCCAGCAGTGACATGTGGCGCAGAGAATGGATGAACACTGAAGCTTTCTTT
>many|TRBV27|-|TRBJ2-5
CASSLGSAEGQETQYF
TGTGCCAGCAGTCTAGGATCGGCCGAGGGGCAAGAGACCCAGTACTTC
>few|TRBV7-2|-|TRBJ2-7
CASSLVDSGFYEQYF
TGTGCCAGCAGCTTAGTGGACAGTGGGTTCTACGAGCAGTACTTC